This entry describes one T cell receptor beta chain. This sample was included in a study of shared clonotypes between healthy human individuals. CDR1 SGHTA and CDR2 FQGNSA come from the germline V gene. Trimming removed 6 bases from V and 1 base from J, with 11 bases in between. This CDR3 has 14 amino acids. Assay: immunoSEQ multiplex PCR; the TCRdb copy retains only in-frame clones and omits some. The repertoire holds more than 550,000 clones, with 55% to 75% as singletons. This chain joins TRBV7-2 and TRBJ2-3, with TRBD2 as a possible D gene (5 bases). Specimen: memory CD4+ T cells sorted from blood. As for subset: CD45RA-negative fraction. The source of this sequence is a woman between 25 and 40 years old in good health. The CDR3, as DNA: TGTGCCAGCAGTTCGGACTGGGGCACAGATACGCAGTATTTT. Protein product: CASSSDWGTDTQYF.